Listed below are T cell receptor beta chains from one sample, sequenced in a study of T-cell reconstitution after alpha-beta-depleted transplantation in children. TCRdb reanalysed the PCR reads using MiXCR and keeps one entry per CDR3 protein. Of over 550,000 distinct CDR3 sequences in the sample, about 11% were seen once. The specimen comprised PBMCs from the stem cell graft donor, sampled from the stem cell graft. Every receptor here comes from a human donor who donated a stem cell graft to a child with acute myeloid leukemia. Each CDR3 is given without its conserved first and last residue. The D gene is left open where the match is weak.

v_gene	d_gene	j_gene	CDR3aa
TRBV5-1	.	TRBJ2-5	ASSLVLSGQETQY
TRBV7-9	.	TRBJ1-2	ASSPGRTVGGYT
TRBV6-2/TRBV6-3	.	TRBJ2-7	ASTPKLTGPSEQY
TRBV6-5	TRBD1	TRBJ1-1	ASSYSSGRGHRGDEAF
TRBV7-2	.	TRBJ2-2	ASSLVRANTGELF
TRBV5-1	.	TRBJ1-1	ASSVKRNTEAF
TRBV6-1	.	TRBJ1-5	ASSAHFSNQPQH
TRBV27	TRBD2	TRBJ2-3	ASSEILAEGTDTQY
TRBV6-5	TRBD2	TRBJ2-7	ASSYGRRESYEQY
TRBV7-8	.	TRBJ2-1	ASSLWVGSTLDEQF
TRBV28	.	TRBJ1-1	ASIKMGGNTEAF
TRBV18	TRBD2	TRBJ2-1	ASSPGLAGIYNEQF
TRBV6-2/TRBV6-3	.	TRBJ2-1	ASSYSTGIANEQF
TRBV20-1	.	TRBJ2-5	SASKSGSKNQETQY
TRBV29-1	.	TRBJ1-4	SVEVGGGVRGEKLF
TRBV10-3	.	TRBJ1-2	ASLQAMDYGYT
TRBV12-3/TRBV12-4	TRBD2	TRBJ2-3	ATGRGGPTTDRQY
TRBV6-1	TRBD1	TRBJ2-1	ASSLTGGASSYNEQF